A single TCR beta chain is shown here with its context. This specimen comes from a study of T cell changes during pregnancy in multiple sclerosis. The CDR3 length is 15 residues. Between the trimmed V and J ends, which lost 5 bases and 3 bases, there was a span of 14 bases. Germline CDR1 SEHNR, CDR2 FQNEAQ (reference sequence). Some clones are missing from TCRdb's copy, which holds only in-frame ones; the method was immunoSEQ multiplex PCR. In the table there are 45,000 or so clones, roughly 93% of which are singletons. The TCR was taken from a female donor with multiple sclerosis, enrolled in a pregnancy study. The chain joins TRBV7-9 to TRBJ2-1, with a possible D match to TRBD1 (6 bases). Sequenced sample: PBMCs (not recorded whether the cells were cultured). The CDR3 here is CASSLRGRGYNEQFF. CDR3 bases: TGTGCCAGCAGCCTCCGCGGCAGGGGCTACAATGAGCAGTTCTTC.